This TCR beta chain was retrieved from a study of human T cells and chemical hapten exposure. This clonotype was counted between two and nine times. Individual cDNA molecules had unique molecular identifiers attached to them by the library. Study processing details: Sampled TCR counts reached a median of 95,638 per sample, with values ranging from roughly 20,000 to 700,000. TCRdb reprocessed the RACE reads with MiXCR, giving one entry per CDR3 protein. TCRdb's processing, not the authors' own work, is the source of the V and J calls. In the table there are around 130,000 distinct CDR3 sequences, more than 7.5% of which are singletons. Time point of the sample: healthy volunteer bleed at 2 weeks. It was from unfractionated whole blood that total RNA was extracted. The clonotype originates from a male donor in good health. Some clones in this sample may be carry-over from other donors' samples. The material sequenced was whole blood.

Here the CDR3 DNA reads TGTGCCAGCAGCTTAGAGCCGACCGAGCAGTACTTC. The encoded protein is CASSLEPTEQYF. The rearrangement joins TRBV7-9 to TRBJ2-7; no firm D call. Deletions cut 1 base from V and 6 bases from J, with 7 bases between. The CDR3 extends over 12 amino acids. From germline, CDR1 is SEHNR and CDR2 FQNEAQ (reference sequence).